This section outlines one T cell receptor (beta chain) sequence together with its context. The sample belongs to a study of technical replicates of blood from a few donors. Germline V gene lookup returns CDR1 SGHAT and CDR2 FQNNGV. The CDR3 sequence is 14 residues long. Deletions cut 0 bases from V and 5 bases from J, with 10 bases between. Generated by immunoSEQ multiplex PCR, the TCRdb table keeps only in-frame clones and is missing some. This table has more than 80,000 clones, approximately 96% appearing once. The sample taken for sequencing was T cells isolated from PBMCs. J is TRBJ2-5 and V is TRBV11-2; D perhaps matches TRBD1 (6 bases). This TCR was sampled from a human donor in good health. CDR3 bases: TGTGCCAGCAGCTTAGATCACAGGGCCGAGACCCAGTACTTC. Translating it yields CASSLDHRAETQYF.